Following are 21 T cell receptor beta chains from one sample sequenced in a study of cytomegalovirus exposure and HLA in healthy donors. Profiled with immunoSEQ multiplex PCR; TCRdb holds only in-frame clones, not every one. The table includes around 120,000 clones, 85% to 90% detected once. The sequenced sample consisted of PBMCs. The receptors here all came from a woman aged 18-29 years in good health and CMV-seronegative.

This chain joins TRBV4-2 and TRBJ2-7, with 11 bases aligning to TRBD2. The CDR3 is made up of 17 amino acids. Germline-derived CDR1 and CDR2 are LGHNA and YNFKEQ. The V segment lost 4 bases and the J segment 3 bases; nucleotides outside the gene matches: 11. The CDR3, as DNA: TGTGCCAGCAGCCGCGAAACCGGGACTAGCGGTCTCTACGAGCAGTACTTC. It encodes CASSRETGTSGLYEQYF.

This clone was recorded only once. The CDR3 coding sequence is TGTGCCAGAGGGACTAGCGTCTCCCCCCTAACCACAGATACGCAGTATTTT. Protein product: CARGTSVSPLTTDTQYF. The chain couples TRBV2 to TRBJ2-3, with 10 bases matching TRBD2. CDR3 length: 17 amino acids. Germline CDR1 reads SNHLY; CDR2 reads FYNNEI. V trimming: 9 bases; J trimming: 2 bases; junction bases outside the gene matches: 14.

This chain connects TRBV25-1 to TRBJ1-1, with 7 nucleotides matching TRBD1. Trimming at V came to 5 bases and at J to 0 bases, leaving 3 bases not matched to a gene. There are 14 residues in the CDR3. Per germline, CDR1 MGHDK and CDR2 SYGVNS. The CDR3 nucleotides are TGTGCCAGCAGTCTACAGGGGCTGAACACTGAAGCTTTCTTT. This gives the protein CASSLQGLNTEAFF. Drawing the rest from reference TRBV25-1 and TRBJ1-1, the complete variable domain is EADIYQTPRYLVIGTGKKITLECSQTMGHDKMYWYQQDPGMELHLIHYSYGVNSTEKGDLSSESTVSRIRTEHFPLTLESARPSHTSQYLCASSLQGLNTEAFFGQGTRLTVV.

V usage is TRBV7-8 and J usage is TRBJ2-7; D unclear. CDR3 length: 15 amino acids. Trimming took off 4 bases at V and 0 bases at J, with 13 bases between the two ends. CDR1 SGHVS and CDR2 FQNEAQ come from the germline V gene. CDR3 coding DNA: TGTGCCAGCAGCTCAAATCGTCTAAGCTCCTACGAGCAGTACTTC. The encoded protein is CASSSNRLSSYEQYF.

The J gene is TRBJ2-3, the V gene TRBV4-2; 8 bases are a match to TRBD1. With V trimmed by 1 base and J by 4 bases, 1 base remained unmatched. This CDR3 spans 14 amino acids. Per germline, CDR1 LGHNA and CDR2 YNFKEQ. This chain's CDR3 is CASSQGGQADTQYF. Here the CDR3 DNA reads TGTGCCAGCAGCCAAGGGGGACAGGCAGATACGCAGTATTTT.

The chain couples TRBV6-1 to TRBJ1-1; 11 bases are shared with TRBD1. The CDR3 contains 16 residues. After removal of 2 bases from V and 5 bases from J, the junction contained 7 bases not matched to a gene. The germline V gene encodes CDR1 MNHNS and CDR2 SASEGT. This CDR3 is CASSELGGQGETEAFF. In nucleotides, the CDR3 is TGTGCCAGCAGTGAACTTGGGGGACAGGGGGAGACTGAAGCTTTCTTT.

The CDR3 sequence is CASSLRAGGLYNEQFF. The CDR3 nucleotides read TGTGCCAGCAGCTTACGAGCGGGAGGACTATACAATGAGCAGTTCTTC. J is TRBJ2-1 and V is TRBV11-2, with 9 bases matching TRBD2. CDR1 is SGHAT and CDR2 is FQNNGV in the germline V gene. Trimming took 2 bases from V and 4 from J; bases not matched to a gene: 6. CDR3 length equals 16 residues.

The rearrangement uses TRBV7-6 and TRBJ1-5; weak D call: TRBD1 (6 bases). CDR1 is SGHVS, CDR2 FNYEAQ, per germline. CDR3 size: 15 residues. The V end lost 4 bases, the J end lost 6 bases, and 16 bases lay between the germline ends. DNA for the CDR3: TGTGCCAGCAGCTCGGCGGGGGGGCCGGGTCAGCCCCAGCATTTT. This encodes CASSSAGGPGQPQHF.

This clone has more than one count but fewer than ten. CDR3 sequence: CASSLFVDRAWGYTF. CDR3 sequence (DNA): TGCGCCAGCAGCTTGTTTGTCGACAGGGCCTGGGGCTACACCTTC. The V call is TRBV5-1, the J call TRBJ1-2; 7 positions match TRBD1. From germline, CDR1 is SGHRS and CDR2 YFSETQ. After removal of 1 base from V and 8 bases from J, the junction contained 11 bases not matched to a gene. The CDR3 is made up of 15 amino acids.

The V and J genes are TRBV4-1 and TRBJ1-4, with TRBD1 matching 10 bases. After removal of 4 bases from V and 0 bases from J, the junction contained 8 bases not matched to a gene. Germline CDR1 is MGHRA and CDR2 is YSYEKL. This CDR3 has 18 amino acids. The CDR3 sequence is CASSRRQGARSTNEKLFF. CDR3 sequence (DNA): TGCGCCAGCAGCCGCCGACAGGGGGCTCGCTCAACTAATGAAAAACTGTTTTTT.

This clone was detected only once. V usage is TRBV13 and J usage is TRBJ2-3; D ambiguous. The germline V gene has CDR1 PRHDT and CDR2 FYEKMQ (reference sequence). V lost 4 bases and J 2 bases, leaving 22 bases between the germline ends. This CDR3 has 18 amino acids. Written as DNA, the CDR3 is TGTGCCAGCAGCTCGAACCTGCCGACACCTGAACACACAGATACGCAGTATTTT. It yields the protein CASSSNLPTPEHTDTQYF.

The V call is TRBV5-4, the J call TRBJ2-2, with 13 nucleotides matching TRBD2. Germline V gene data show CDR1 as SGHNT and CDR2 as YYREEE (reference sequence). The CDR3 spans 16 residues. V lost 3 bases to trimming and J lost 7 bases; unmatched junction nucleotides: 6. The CDR3 DNA reads TGTGCCAGCAGCTCTACTAGCGGGGGGGCCCACGGGGAGCTGTTTTTT. It codes for CASSSTSGGAHGELFF.

The rearrangement uses TRBV14 and TRBJ2-7; D might be TRBD2 (6 bases). From germline, CDR1 is SGHDN and CDR2 FVKESK. The V end was cut by 1 base, the J end by 6 bases, with 13 bases between. The CDR3 sequence is 14 residues long. CDR3 coding DNA: TGTGCCAGCAGCCAAGCCATAGGGACTGCCGAGCAGTACTTC. Translating gives CASSQAIGTAEQYF.

Concerning this clone itself: In the same sample, other DNA sequences code for this CDR3. The V call is TRBV6-1, the J call TRBJ1-5; 7 bases align to TRBD1. The CDR3 runs to 14 residues. The ends lost 6 bases at V and 1 base at J; junction bases unmatched: 3. Germline CDR1 reads MNHNS; CDR2 reads SASEGT. The CDR3 DNA reads as TGTGCCAGCAGACCGACAGGGAGCAATCAGCCCCAGCATTTT. This encodes CASRPTGSNQPQHF.

This clone appeared once. The chain uses TRBV5-1 and TRBJ1-1, with 7 bases identical to TRBD1. Trimming at V came to 3 bases and at J to 2 bases, leaving 10 bases not matched to a gene. CDR1 and CDR2 (germline): SGHRS, YFSETQ. The CDR3 consists of 16 residues. The CDR3 loop reads CASSSGGGPSNTEAFF. The CDR3 DNA reads TGCGCCAGCAGCTCAGGGGGTGGGCCGTCTAACACTGAAGCTTTCTTT.

V usage is TRBV30 and J usage is TRBJ2-1; D uncertain. V dropped 2 bases and J dropped 6 bases, with 14 bases sitting between them. The CDR3 loop spans 14 amino acids. Germline V CDR1 and CDR2: GTSNPN, SVGIG (reference sequence). In DNA, the CDR3 is TGTGCCTGGAGTCCTCAACGGCAGGCCAATGAGCAGTTCTTC. It specifies CAWSPQRQANEQFF.

V usage is TRBV7-2 and J usage is TRBJ1-5; D gene unclear. CDR1 is SGHTA and CDR2 is FQGNSA in the germline V gene. The CDR3 runs to 16 residues. V was clipped by 1 base and J by 0 bases, with 10 bases between them. As DNA, the CDR3 is TGTGCCAGCAGCTTAGTCTCCGGGTATAGCAATCAGCCCCAGCATTTT. Protein: CASSLVSGYSNQPQHF. The full variable domain, rest sourced from reference TRBV7-2 and TRBJ1-5, is GAGVSQSPSNKVTEKGKDVELRCDPISGHTALYWYRQSLGQGLEFLIYFQGNSAPDKSGLPSDRFSAERTGGSVSTLTIQRTQQEDSAVYLCASSLVSGYSNQPQHFGDGTRLSIL.

This clone was observed once. The chain uses TRBV11-2 and TRBJ1-1, with D hard to call. Germline CDR1 and CDR2: SGHAT and FQNNGV. The CDR3 spans 13 residues. V was shortened by 1 base and J by 5 bases, with 8 bases between the two germline ends. CDR3 sequence: CASSLGVGTEAFF. CDR3 nucleotides: TGTGCCAGCAGCTTAGGAGTCGGGACTGAAGCTTTCTTT.

V usage is TRBV5-1 and J usage is TRBJ2-7; possible D gene TRBD1, 5 bases. This CDR3 spans 15 amino acids. Germline V lookup: CDR1 SGHRS, CDR2 YFSETQ. V dropped 5 bases and J dropped 6 bases, with 21 bases sitting between them. CDR3 in DNA: TGCGCCAGCAGTCCCGACCGGTATGAAAGGGGCGAGCAGTACTTC. As protein: CASSPDRYERGEQYF. The entire variable domain, with the rest obtained from reference TRBV5-1 and TRBJ2-7, is as follows: KAGVTQTPRYLIKTRGQQVTLSCSPISGHRSVSWYQQTPGQGLQFLFEYFSETQRNKGNFPGRFSGRQFSNSRSEMNVSTLELGDSALYLCASSPDRYERGEQYFGPGTRLTVT.

J is TRBJ2-4 and V is TRBV10-1, with D possibly matching TRBD1 (6 bases). From germline, CDR1 is WNHNN and CDR2 SYGVQD (reference sequence). CDR3 length: 15 amino acids. Trimming shortened V by 5 bases and J by 1 base, and 12 bases separated the two germline ends. The DNA of the CDR3 is TGCGCCAGCAGTACAGGGAAGGCGGCCAAAAACATTCAGTACTTC. Translated: CASSTGKAAKNIQYF.

The chain links TRBV4-1 to TRBJ1-2, with 7 bases matching TRBD1. Germline V CDR1 and CDR2: MGHRA, YSYEKL. This CDR3 is 15 amino acids long. V was pared by 4 bases and J by 5 bases, with 10 bases of the junction left unmatched. Written as DNA, the CDR3 is TGCGCCAGCAGCCGAGAGCGACAGGGCTTGTATGGCTACACCTTC. Encoded protein: CASSRERQGLYGYTF.